Each of the 28 T cell receptor beta chains below was sequenced from the same sample in a study of Ad26.COV2.S vaccination and SARS-CoV-2 variants. TCRdb's table, derived via immunoSEQ multiplex PCR, lists solely in-frame clones and lacks some. The sample carries over 350,000 clones, around 85% recorded once. Treatment indicated: 15 to 20 received Ad26.COV2.S at low or high dose, single or two shots; 5 received placebo; per-sample allocation not given. Collection of the samples took place on day 63 after the first injection of vaccine or placebo. Specimen: peripheral blood, collected in a trial of Ad26.COV2.S vaccine versus placebo. The receptors stem from a person between 18 and 59 years old who received the Ad26.COV2.S COVID-19 vaccine or a placebo.

The DNA for the CDR3 is TGTGCCAGCAGCACTGGGACTAGCGGGGGGTCTGAGCAGTACTTC. Translating it yields CASSTGTSGGSEQYF. The chain is built from TRBV7-9 and TRBJ2-7, with 15 bases that match TRBD2. CDR3 length: 15 amino acids. CDR1 is SEHNR, CDR2 FQNEAQ, per germline (reference sequence). V dropped 5 bases and J dropped 7; count of bases not matched to a gene: 6.

The gene calls are TRBV12-5 and TRBJ2-5; D gene unclear. There are 11 residues in the CDR3. Trimming left V 3 bases short and J 4 bases short, with 3 bases between. In germline, CDR1 is LGHNT, CDR2 FRNRAP. The CDR3 is CASGLAETQYF. DNA of the CDR3: TGTGCTAGTGGTTTAGCAGAGACCCAGTACTTC. Full variable domain (missing parts from reference TRBV12-5 and TRBJ2-5): DARVTQTPRHKVTEMGQEVTMRCQPILGHNTVFWYRQTMMQGLELLAYFRNRAPLDDSGMPKDRFSAEMPDATLATLKIQPSEPRDSAVYFCASGLAETQYFGPGTRLLVL.

The chain joins TRBV7-9 to TRBJ2-5; 9 bases agree with TRBD1. The V and J ends lost 5 bases and 5 bases, in that order; junction bases with no gene match: 9. Germline V lookup: CDR1 SEHNR, CDR2 FQNEAQ (reference sequence). The CDR3 loop spans 15 amino acids. This CDR3 reads CASSPPGQGGETQYF. The CDR3 DNA sequence: TGTGCCAGCAGCCCGCCGGGACAGGGAGGGGAGACCCAGTACTTC.

As for this clone: Other DNA sequences in this sample translate to the same CDR3. V and J are TRBV18 and TRBJ2-5; 7 positions agree with TRBD1. Germline V lookup: CDR1 KGHSH, CDR2 LQKENI. Losses at the gene ends were 0 bases for V and 5 bases for J; bases not matched to a gene: 3. CDR3 size: 14 residues. CDR3 coding DNA: TGTGCCAGCTCACCACCGGGCAGGGGGGAGACCCAGTACTTC. The encoded protein is CASSPPGRGETQYF.

The genes are TRBV7-9 and TRBJ1-1, with D hard to call. Trimming took off 3 bases at V and 7 bases at J, with 9 bases between the two ends. The germline V gene encodes CDR1 SEHNR and CDR2 FQNEAQ (reference sequence). The CDR3 covers 12 residues. CDR3 amino acids: CASSFGRGEAFF. CDR3 DNA sequence: TGTGCCAGCAGCTTTGGACGGGGTGAAGCTTTCTTT.

The V call is TRBV15, the J call TRBJ2-2; D perhaps matches TRBD1 (5 bases). CDR1 is LNHNV and CDR2 is YYDKDF in the germline V gene (reference sequence). Trimming removed 5 bases from V and 4 bases from J, with 11 bases in between. The CDR3 has 14 amino acids. The CDR3 sequence: CATSLDRGTGELFF. CDR3 sequence (DNA): TGTGCCACCAGCTTGGATAGGGGCACCGGGGAGCTGTTTTTT.

The chain combines TRBV12-3 or TRBV12-4 with TRBJ1-2; 8 bases are shared with TRBD1. The CDR3 has 13 residues. With 9 bases clipped from V and 3 bases from J, the junction kept 6 bases outside the gene matches. The CDR3, as DNA: TGTGCCAGTAGTACGGGACAGGACTATGGCTACACCTTC. Translating it yields CASSTGQDYGYTF.

This chain connects TRBV2 to TRBJ2-3; 9 bases line up with TRBD1. Germline V CDR1 and CDR2: SNHLY, FYNNEI. Trimming cost V 6 bases and J 2 bases; bases outside gene matches: 6. CDR3 length equals 15 residues. The DNA of the CDR3 is TGTGCCAGCAGCCCCGGGACAGGGTACACAGATACGCAGTATTTT. This sequence encodes CASSPGTGYTDTQYF.

This clone has a single count. The chain joins TRBV10-3 to TRBJ2-4; 11 bases align to TRBD2. V trimming: 4 bases; J trimming: 9 bases; junction bases outside the gene matches: 11. There are 16 residues in the CDR3. Germline V CDR1 and CDR2: ENHRY, SYGVKD. The chain's CDR3 is CAISGASGGTGGIQYF. The CDR3 DNA sequence: TGTGCCATCAGTGGCGCTAGCGGGGGGACCGGGGGCATTCAGTACTTC.

The rearrangement uses TRBV10-3 and TRBJ2-2; TRBD2 might be the D (6 bases). CDR1 ENHRY and CDR2 SYGVKD come from the germline V gene. V was cut by 1 base and J by 0 bases, with 12 bases left in between. The CDR3 loop spans 17 amino acids. For the CDR3, the DNA is TGTGCCATCAGTGAGTTCCCTCGGGGGTCGAACACCGGGGAGCTGTTTTTT. This sequence encodes CAISEFPRGSNTGELFF.

The V call is TRBV12-3 or TRBV12-4, the J call TRBJ1-1, with 10 bases aligning to TRBD1. The CDR3 contains 13 residues. Trimming cost V 5 bases and J 11 bases; bases outside gene matches: 8. CDR3 amino acids: CASSIFGTGAAFF. The CDR3 region has the DNA TGTGCCAGCAGTATTTTTGGGACAGGGGCCGCTTTCTTT.

V is TRBV27 and J is TRBJ2-1; tentatively, D is TRBD2 (6 bases). From germline, CDR1 is MNHEY and CDR2 SMNVEV (reference sequence). The CDR3 runs 13 residues. V shed 3 bases and J shed 4 bases, with 7 bases lying between them. CDR3 region: CASSLGLYNEQFF. The DNA of the CDR3 is TGTGCCAGCAGTTTGGGACTTTACAATGAGCAGTTCTTC.

The chain is built from TRBV14 and TRBJ2-1; 7 positions agree with TRBD2. Germline assignment: CDR1 SGHDN and CDR2 FVKESK. The CDR3 runs 17 residues. Trimming cost V 6 bases and J 5 bases; bases outside gene matches: 16. The CDR3 spells CASRNTLGRGGHNEQFF. The CDR3, as DNA: TGTGCCAGCAGGAATACCCTGGGGAGGGGAGGACACAATGAGCAGTTCTTC. Full variable domain (missing parts from reference TRBV14 and TRBJ2-1): EAGVTQFPSHSVIEKGQTVTLRCDPISGHDNLYWYRRVMGKEIKFLLHFVKESKQDESGMPNNRFLAERTGGTYSTLKVQPAELEDSGVYFCASRNTLGRGGHNEQFFGPGTRLTVL.

The rearrangement joins TRBV27 to TRBJ1-5, with a weak D call TRBD1 (5 bases). V was pared by 5 bases and J by 6 bases, with 11 bases between. The germline V gene encodes CDR1 MNHEY and CDR2 SMNVEV (reference sequence). This CDR3 region has 13 residues. CDR3 sequence: CASSQSGIQPQHF. Written as DNA, the CDR3 is TGTGCCAGCAGTCAATCAGGGATTCAGCCCCAGCATTTT.

The genes are TRBV2 and TRBJ1-1; D ambiguous. Germline lookup yields CDR1 SNHLY and CDR2 FYNNEI. V lost 2 bases, J lost 8 bases, and 9 bases lay in between. The CDR3 has 12 residues. The CDR3 protein is CASSEYSGEAFF. The CDR3, as DNA: TGTGCCAGCAGTGAATATTCCGGGGAAGCTTTCTTT.

This rearrangement joins TRBV27 to TRBJ1-1, with TRBD1 identical over 9 bases. Germline lookup yields CDR1 MNHEY and CDR2 SMNVEV (reference sequence). CDR3 length: 14 amino acids. Trimming took 6 bases from V and 6 from J; bases not matched to a gene: 8. CDR3: CASRTTGGFAEAFF. The DNA of the CDR3 is TGTGCCAGCAGAACTACAGGGGGCTTCGCTGAAGCTTTCTTT.

This clone was counted between two and nine times. The gene calls are TRBV10-3 and TRBJ1-3; 7 positions agree with TRBD1. CDR1 and CDR2 from the germline V gene are ENHRY and SYGVKD. With 0 bases clipped from V and 2 bases from J, the junction kept 7 bases outside the gene matches. This CDR3 region has 17 residues. As DNA, the CDR3 is TGTGCCATCAGTGAGTCCATTTACAGGGGCCCTGGAAACACCATATATTTT. It yields the protein CAISESIYRGPGNTIYF.

CDR3 bases: TGTGCCACCAGTGATCTCGCCGGGACACCCTACAATGAGCAGTTCTTC. Translation: CATSDLAGTPYNEQFF. The chain links TRBV24-1 to TRBJ2-1; possible D gene TRBD1, 6 bases. Germline V CDR1 and CDR2: KGHDR, SFDVKD. There are 16 residues in the CDR3. Trimming removed 3 bases at V and 2 bases at J, with 13 bases between.

The rearrangement links TRBV11-2 to TRBJ2-4; D ambiguous. The germline CDR1 and CDR2 sequences are SGHAT and FQNNGV. This CDR3 has 14 amino acids. Deletions cut 8 bases from V and 7 bases from J, with 18 bases between. CDR3 nucleotide sequence: TGTGCCAGCCGCGATATCAAGGGCGCGAACATTCAGTACTTC. Protein: CASRDIKGANIQYF.

This clone was recorded many times. This chain connects TRBV2 to TRBJ1-5; weak D call: TRBD1 (5 bases). V lost 4 bases and J lost 0, with 7 bases in between. Germline V gives CDR1 SNHLY, CDR2 FYNNEI. This CDR3 region has 14 residues. The CDR3 protein is CASSGGYSNQPQHF. The DNA of the CDR3 is TGTGCCAGCAGTGGGGGGTATAGCAATCAGCCCCAGCATTTT.

This chain uses TRBV7-9 with TRBJ1-1; 8 bases fit TRBD1. Germline V lookup: CDR1 SEHNR, CDR2 FQNEAQ (reference sequence). This CDR3 has 14 amino acids. V lost 5 bases to trimming and J lost 3 bases; unmatched junction nucleotides: 5. CDR3 sequence reads: CASSTDRVYTEAFF. For the CDR3, the DNA is TGTGCCAGCAGCACGGACAGGGTCTACACTGAAGCTTTCTTT.

This chain links TRBV15 with TRBJ2-7; TRBD2 is a possible D gene (5 bases). Germline CDR1 is LNHNV and CDR2 is YYDKDF (reference sequence). The CDR3 extends over 15 amino acids. V was pared by 0 bases and J by 0 bases, with 9 bases between. The CDR3 here is CATSRESTSSYEQYF. DNA of the CDR3: TGTGCCACCAGCAGAGAGAGTACTAGCTCCTACGAGCAGTACTTC.

The gene calls are TRBV11-2 and TRBJ1-1; D is unclear. V lost 3 bases to trimming and J lost 3 bases, with 14 bases between them. CDR1 SGHAT and CDR2 FQNNGV come from the germline V gene. The CDR3 covers 15 residues. CDR3 in amino acids: CASSFGYTPYTEAFF. CDR3 bases: TGTGCCAGCAGCTTTGGATACACCCCCTACACTGAAGCTTTCTTT.

The chain couples TRBV20-1 to TRBJ2-5, with 9 bases that match TRBD2. CDR1 is DFQATT and CDR2 is SNEGSKA in the germline V gene (reference sequence). V lost 3 bases to trimming and J lost 4 bases; unmatched junction nucleotides: 9. CDR3 size: 15 residues. CDR3 nucleotides: TGCAGTGCTAGTCTAGCGGGAACTTCTGTAGAGACCCAGTACTTC. Its protein is CSASLAGTSVETQYF.

This sequence joins TRBV5-1 and TRBJ2-1; TRBD2 matches 11 bases. This CDR3 has 15 amino acids. Trimming cost V 0 bases and J 13 bases; bases outside gene matches: 9. The germline gives CDR1 SGHRS, CDR2 YFSETQ. In nucleotides, the CDR3 is TGCGCCAGCAGCTTGGGGCTAGCGGGGGGCCAGAACCAGTTCTTC. Encoded protein: CASSLGLAGGQNQFF.

V usage is TRBV6-2 or TRBV6-3 and J usage is TRBJ2-1; D uncertain. Germline lookup yields CDR1 MNHEY and CDR2 SVGEGT. Trimming pared 4 bases from V and 2 bases from J, leaving 6 bases between. The CDR3 sequence is 13 residues long. In nucleotides, the CDR3 is TGTGCCAGCAGTTGGTCAACCTACAATGAGCAGTTCTTC. Its translation is CASSWSTYNEQFF.

The V gene is TRBV6-5, the J gene TRBJ2-7, with 7 nucleotides matching TRBD2. CDR3 length equals 13 residues. After removal of 8 bases from V and 5 bases from J, the junction contained 9 bases not matched to a gene. Germline CDR1 reads MNHEY; CDR2 reads SVGAGI. The CDR3 region has the DNA TGTGCCAGCTTAGGGACTACCTTTGACGAGCAGTACTTC. It encodes CASLGTTFDEQYF.

The J gene is TRBJ2-2, the V gene TRBV6-5; no definite D call. Per the germline V gene, CDR1 is MNHEY and CDR2 is SVGAGI. Trimming cost V 8 bases and J 0 bases, with 7 bases left between them. The CDR3 sequence is 13 residues long. CDR3 sequence: CASDRANTGELFF. For the CDR3, the DNA is TGTGCCAGCGACCGAGCGAACACCGGGGAGCTGTTTTTT.